The next 4 T cell receptor beta chains were all read from a single sample in a study of blood T cell repertoires in COVID-19. Data came from immunoSEQ multiplex PCR; TCRdb stores just in-frame clones and leaves some out. There are around 160,000 clones in the sample; 84% occur only once, and 30% to 45% lies in the top ten. The sample was peripheral blood. All receptors derive from a human donor in a cohort sampled during active COVID-19.

This chain uses TRBV20-1 with TRBJ2-3; 7 bases are shared with TRBD2. Per germline, CDR1 DFQATT and CDR2 SNEGSKA (reference sequence). V lost 3 bases and J lost 3; bases outside the gene matches: 6. The CDR3 covers 14 residues. The CDR3 DNA reads TGCAGTGCTAGTTCATACGGGGGGACAGATACGCAGTATTTT. It specifies CSASSYGGTDTQYF.

The chain employs TRBV4-3 and TRBJ2-1, with 11 bases fitting TRBD1. V trimming: 2 bases; J trimming: 7 bases; junction bases outside the gene matches: 7. This CDR3 contains 16 residues. Germline V lookup: CDR1 LGHNA, CDR2 YSLEER. The CDR3, as DNA: TGCGCCAGCAGCCAACCCCGGACAGGGGGCAGGAATGAGCAGTTCTTC. Translating it yields CASSQPRTGGRNEQFF.

This clone appeared a few times. The chain employs TRBV7-6 and TRBJ2-3; 8 nucleotides match TRBD2. The CDR3 loop spans 17 amino acids. Germline trimming cut 1 base from V and 6 bases from J; bases unmatched to any gene: 12. Per the germline V gene, CDR1 is SGHVS and CDR2 is FNYEAQ. CDR3 DNA sequence: TGTGCCAGCAGCTTAGACGGTTTGGGACTAGGGGGGGATACGCAGTATTTT. Translation gives CASSLDGLGLGGDTQYF.

This clone was seen more than once but under ten times. The gene calls are TRBV7-9 and TRBJ1-4; 7 bases agree with TRBD1. Looked up from germline, CDR1 is SEHNR and CDR2 is FQNEAQ (reference sequence). CDR3 length equals 14 residues. V shed 5 bases and J 2 bases; nucleotides not matched to a gene: 2. The CDR3: CASSQGQTNEKLFF. In nucleotides, the CDR3 is TGTGCCAGCAGCCAGGGACAGACTAATGAAAAACTGTTTTTT.